This TCR beta chain was identified during a study of shared clonotypes between healthy human individuals. As for the study in general: Donors had three CD4 naive, three CD4 memory, two CD8 naive and one CD8 memory plate apiece.

About this clone itself: The target antigen is unknown. In the same sample, other DNA sequences code for this CDR3.

There are 15 residues in the CDR3. V was pared by 3 bases and J by 3 bases, with 5 bases of the junction left unmatched. The germline V gene encodes CDR1 LNHDA and CDR2 SQIVND (reference sequence). Sequencing was at deep level. The method was immunoSEQ multiplex PCR; TCRdb's version includes in-frame clones alone and lacks a portion of them. The repertoire holds roughly 1,500,000 clones, with 98% as singletons. Study-wide findings and caveats: Unshared clonotypes carried lower generation probabilities than those common to all four donors. Among donors, clonotype sharing was expected to be affected by sequencing depth.

This sequence originates from a man in his thirties or forties in good health. The material sequenced was naive CD4+ T cells sorted from blood. Subset of the sample: CD45RA+ positively selected. The chain links TRBV19 to TRBJ2-1, with TRBD2 identical over 7 bases. Here the CDR3 reads CASSIRLADYNEQFF. The DNA for the CDR3 is TGTGCCAGTAGTATCAGGCTAGCGGACTACAATGAGCAGTTCTTC.